The entry that follows covers one TCR beta chain sequence. Its antigen is unknown. These data belong to a study of cytomegalovirus exposure and HLA in healthy donors. Overall study: HLA-typed donors contributed 80 million or so unique TCRs, which were held in an early data release.

PCR used 60 Vbeta primers and 13 Jbeta primers. Study processing details: In a later analysis, roughly 86 million unique TCR beta chains included roughly 11 million shared by two or more donors. Using immunoSEQ multiplex PCR, the repertoire was profiled, and TCRdb retains in-frame clones only, with some absent. The D gene and trimming were derived from the DNA, and the V and J assignments and clone size from that table. The table records about 170,000 clones, almost 75% of them present only once. Study outcomes and limitations: DRB1 showed the most TCR associations and HLA-C the fewest in a later analysis, as rates varied by HLA locus. A later analysis associated 15,000 or so TCR beta sequences with HLA alleles at a 0.05 false discovery rate.

The CDR3 covers 18 residues. Germline V gene sequence: CDR1 LNHDA, CDR2 SQIVND (reference sequence). Germline trimming cut 3 bases from V and 1 base from J; bases unmatched to any gene: 9. Sequencing input: PBMCs. This TCR came from a woman aged 18 to 35 in good health and CMV-seropositive. V is TRBV19 and J is TRBJ2-2; 9 bases are a match to TRBD2. CDR3 loop: CASSIGGSGGLNTGELFF. The CDR3 coding sequence is TGTGCCAGTAGTATTGGAGGTAGCGGGGGCCTGAACACCGGGGAGCTGTTTTTT.